The clone carrying this T cell receptor beta chain was counted ten times or more. These data are taken from a study of molecular identifiers for immune sequencing clone quantification. MiXCR was run by TCRdb on the PCR reads, yielding one entry per CDR3 protein. The sample yields 85,000 to 100,000 distinct CDR3 sequences, less than 25% seen once. Naive CD8 T cells were sorted as CD8+CD4-CCR7+CD45RA+. V lost 3 bases and J lost 2; bases outside the gene matches: 5. CDR1 is SGHRS and CDR2 is YFSETQ in the germline V gene. The CDR3 length is 14 residues. The clonotype was recovered from a human donor in good health. Some libraries in this study had Jurkat cell RNA spiked in. The sample was naive CD8+ T cells from blood, with Jurkat cell RNA spiked in. Specified subset: FACS-sorted CD8+CD4-CCR7+CD45RA+ naive T cells. The rearrangement links TRBV5-1 to TRBJ2-7; 7 bases line up with TRBD1. CDR3 bases: TGCGCCAGCAGCTCGACAGGGATTACCTACGAGCAGTACTTC. Its protein product is CASSSTGITYEQYF. The entire variable domain, with the rest obtained from reference TRBV5-1 and TRBJ2-7, is as follows: KAGVTQTPRYLIKTRGQQVTLSCSPISGHRSVSWYQQTPGQGLQFLFEYFSETQRNKGNFPGRFSGRQFSNSRSEMNVSTLELGDSALYLCASSSTGITYEQYFGPGTRLTVT.